Shown below are 30 T cell receptor beta chains from a single sample sequenced in a study of patients and donors after allogeneic stem cell transplantation. Via MiXCR, TCRdb re-called the RT-PCR reads, giving one row per CDR3 protein. Here the sample spans roughly 880,000 distinct CDR3 sequences, approximately 19% being singletons. Sequenced input: blood, either unsorted or a sorted T cell fraction (not recorded which). These receptors originate from a human donor who was either an allogeneic HSCT recipient or a stem cell or donor lymphocyte infusion donor (not recorded which). It is not recorded whose cells these are; they may come from a transplant donor.

The chain combines TRBV30 with TRBJ2-7; D is undetermined. Deletions cut 7 bases from V and 3 bases from J, with 7 bases between. This CDR3 is 10 amino acids long. Germline V CDR1 and CDR2: GTSNPN, SVGIG (reference sequence). The CDR3, as DNA: TGTGCCTACCGGAACTACGAGCAGTACTTC. This encodes CAYRNYEQYF.

V gene TRBV19 combines with J gene TRBJ2-1; D unresolved. Per the germline V gene, CDR1 is LNHDA and CDR2 is SQIVND (reference sequence). The CDR3 covers 13 residues. V lost 5 bases and J lost 8, with 13 bases in between. CDR3: CASSPLNVDEQFF. The CDR3 DNA reads TGTGCCAGTAGTCCCCTGAATGTCGATGAGCAGTTCTTC. Complete variable domain (other parts from reference TRBV19 and TRBJ2-1): DGGITQSPKYLFRKEGQNVTLSCEQNLNHDAMYWYRQDPGQGLRLIYYSQIVNDFQKGDIAEGYSVSREKKESFPLTVTSAQKNPTAFYLCASSPLNVDEQFFGPGTRLTVL.

This clonotype has more than one count but fewer than ten. The CDR3 sequence is CASSRRRPPYEQYF. In nucleotides, the CDR3 is TGTGCCAGCAGCCGGAGAAGGCCCCCCTACGAGCAGTACTTC. This chain joins TRBV11-1 and TRBJ2-7; D uncertain. Germline V CDR1 and CDR2: SGHAT, FQDESV (reference sequence). The CDR3 length is 14 residues. Trimming shortened V by 5 bases and J by 2 bases, and 13 bases separated the two germline ends.

This clonotype was picked up a small number of times. CDR3 loop: CATSRDRTVGDTGELFF. For the CDR3, the DNA is TGTGCCACCAGCAGAGATAGGACGGTGGGGGACACCGGGGAGCTGTTTTTT. This chain links TRBV15 with TRBJ2-2; D is tentatively TRBD1 or TRBD2 (5 bases each). Germline values: CDR1 LNHNV, CDR2 YYDKDF (reference sequence). V was pared by 0 bases and J by 3 bases, with 14 bases between. CDR3 size: 17 residues.

The chain joins TRBV20-1 to TRBJ2-3; D unresolved. The CDR3 covers 14 residues. Between the trimmed V and J ends, which lost 6 bases and 1 base, there was a span of 14 bases. Germline loops: CDR1 DFQATT, CDR2 SNEGSKA (reference sequence). The CDR3 loop reads CSAVPWPRTDTQYF. DNA of the CDR3: TGCAGTGCCGTACCATGGCCCCGCACAGATACGCAGTATTTT.

This clonotype was seen a few times. The genes are TRBV29-1 and TRBJ1-1; D gene unclear. This CDR3 contains 12 residues. Trimming took 4 bases from V and 4 from J, leaving 10 bases between them. The germline V gene has CDR1 SQVTM and CDR2 ANQGSEA. CDR3 protein: CSVVGEVTEAFF. CDR3 coding DNA: TGCAGCGTTGTTGGGGAGGTCACTGAAGCTTTCTTT.

This clonotype showed up just a few times. The CDR3 sequence: CASSHTKGQNIQYF. The CDR3 nucleotides are TGCGCCAGCAGCCATACCAAGGGCCAAAACATTCAGTACTTC. This chain connects TRBV4-1 to TRBJ2-4; the D is unclear. Germline V gene data show CDR1 as MGHRA and CDR2 as YSYEKL. Trimming stripped 3 bases from V and 5 bases from J, with 11 bases between. CDR3 length equals 14 residues.

This clonotype was picked up a small number of times. This sequence joins TRBV6-1 and TRBJ1-2; TRBD1 matches 9 bases. Germline V gene data show CDR1 as MNHNS and CDR2 as SASEGT. CDR3 size: 14 residues. V lost 6 bases and J lost 3; bases outside the gene matches: 5. The DNA of the CDR3 is TGTGCCAGCAGCGCGACAGGGGGAGACTATGGCTACACCTTC. Its translation: CASSATGGDYGYTF.

The chain employs TRBV27 and TRBJ2-1, with 8 bases identical to TRBD2. Germline trimming cut 7 bases from V and 6 bases from J; bases unmatched to any gene: 14. Germline V gene lookup returns CDR1 MNHEY and CDR2 SMNVEV (reference sequence). The CDR3 runs to 16 residues. This CDR3 is CASTQGARGGLNEQFF. Written as DNA, the CDR3 is TGTGCCAGCACCCAGGGCGCTCGGGGGGGGCTCAATGAGCAGTTCTTC.

This chain connects TRBV2 to TRBJ2-5; TRBD1 aligns across 8 bases. The CDR3 covers 14 residues. Germline CDR1 SNHLY, CDR2 FYNNEI. Trimming took 7 bases from V and 3 from J; bases not matched to a gene: 7. The chain's CDR3 is CASTPPGQEETQYF. In DNA, the CDR3 is TGTGCCAGCACTCCTCCGGGACAGGAAGAGACCCAGTACTTC. Together with reference TRBV2 and TRBJ2-5, the CDR3 gives the full variable domain: EPEVTQTPSHQVTQMGQEVILRCVPISNHLYFYWYRQILGQKVEFLVSFYNNEISEKSEIFDDQFSVERPDGSNFTLKIRSTKLEDSAMYFCASTPPGQEETQYFGPGTRLLVL.

This clonotype came up a few times. The chain employs TRBV2 and TRBJ2-3, with D possibly being TRBD1 or TRBD2 (5 bases each). The germline CDR1 and CDR2 sequences are SNHLY and FYNNEI. CDR3 length: 13 amino acids. Trimming pared 6 bases from V and 3 bases from J, leaving 10 bases between. CDR3 residues: CASRARGTDTQYF. CDR3 DNA sequence: TGTGCCAGCAGGGCGAGGGGAACAGATACGCAGTATTTT.

The V and J genes are TRBV20-1 and TRBJ1-1; maybe TRBD1 (6 bases). This CDR3 comprises 15 residues. CDR1 and CDR2 (germline): DFQATT, SNEGSKA (reference sequence). V lost 0 bases to trimming and J lost 5 bases, with 16 bases between them. CDR3 DNA sequence: TGCAGTGCTAGAGATCCCAGGGGCGCGGGGACTGAAGCTTTCTTT. Translation: CSARDPRGAGTEAFF.

This clonotype was picked up a small number of times. The rearrangement uses TRBV15 and TRBJ2-1; D is possibly TRBD2 (5 bases). The length of the CDR3 is 16 residues. Germline V lookup: CDR1 LNHNV, CDR2 YYDKDF (reference sequence). Trimming took off 3 bases at V and 7 bases at J, with 19 bases between the two ends. As DNA, the CDR3 is TGTGCCACCAGCAGCGGCCTCGTGGCGGGTGGAAATGAGCAGTTCTTC. As protein: CATSSGLVAGGNEQFF.

This chain uses TRBV9 with TRBJ2-1, with D hard to call. The CDR3 has 12 amino acids. CDR1 and CDR2 from the germline V gene are SGDLS and YYNGEE. V lost 4 bases and J 13 bases, leaving 15 bases between the germline ends. The CDR3 sequence is CASSIMDGTQFF. The CDR3 nucleotides are TGTGCCAGCAGCATAATGGACGGCACCCAGTTCTTC.

V and J are TRBV12-3 or TRBV12-4 and TRBJ2-7, with 8 positions matching TRBD2. The CDR3 has 18 residues. V trimming: 3 bases; J trimming: 3 bases; junction bases outside the gene matches: 16. CDR3 nucleotides: TGTGCCAGCAGTTTTAGACGGGGGGGTAGCGGACATGGCTACGAGCAGTACTTC. Amino acids: CASSFRRGGSGHGYEQYF.

This clonotype was seen a handful of times. This rearrangement joins TRBV3-1 to TRBJ2-2; 10 nucleotides match TRBD2. From germline, CDR1 is LGHDT and CDR2 YNNKEL (reference sequence). The CDR3 is made up of 17 amino acids. With V trimmed by 1 base and J by 3 bases, 5 bases remained unmatched. The CDR3 sequence: CASSQASGGRYTGELFF. CDR3 DNA: TGTGCCAGCAGCCAAGCTAGCGGGGGTCGATACACCGGGGAGCTGTTTTTT.

This clonotype has only a few counts. The genes are TRBV9 and TRBJ2-4; D possibly matches TRBD1 or TRBD2 (6 bases each). CDR3 length: 16 residues. Trimming left V 3 bases short and J 1 base short, with 14 bases between. The germline V gene encodes CDR1 SGDLS and CDR2 YYNGEE. CDR3 in amino acids: CASSGGAERAKNIQYF. CDR3 DNA sequence: TGTGCCAGCAGCGGGGGGGCGGAACGGGCCAAAAACATTCAGTACTTC. The variable domain in full, completed from reference TRBV9 and TRBJ2-4, reads DSGVTQTPKHLITATGQRVTLRCSPRSGDLSVYWYQQSLDQGLQFLIQYYNGEERAKGNILERFSAQQFPDLHSELNLSSLELGDSALYFCASSGGAERAKNIQYFGAGTRLSVL.

The table lists this clonotype with many counts. J is TRBJ2-1 and V is TRBV5-1; 10 nucleotides align to TRBD1. Trimming took 3 bases from V and 10 from J; bases not matched to a gene: 16. CDR1 is SGHRS and CDR2 is YFSETQ in the germline V gene. This CDR3 is built from 17 residues. CDR3 in amino acids: CASSWETYGTGAPEQFF. CDR3 DNA sequence: TGCGCCAGCAGCTGGGAAACGTACGGGACAGGGGCACCCGAGCAGTTCTTC.

CDR3 in amino acids: CATSGQGGGELFF. The CDR3 nucleotides are TGTGCCACCAGTGGACAGGGAGGCGGGGAGCTGTTTTTT. The rearrangement joins TRBV24-1 to TRBJ2-2; tentative D call: TRBD1 (7 bases). CDR1 KGHDR and CDR2 SFDVKD come from the germline V gene. The V gene lost 5 bases and the J gene lost 7 bases, with 10 bases spanning the gap. This CDR3 spans 13 amino acids.

This clonotype came up a few times. The chain has TRBV5-6 and TRBJ1-2, with TRBD1 matching 9 bases. The junction had 10 bases not matched to a gene; V was cut back by 4 bases and J by 6 bases. The CDR3 is 15 residues long. CDR1 and CDR2 from the germline V gene are SGHDT and YYEEEE. DNA of the CDR3: TGTGCCAGCAGCGGCATGGACAGGGGCGGGGATGGCTACACCTTC. This codes for CASSGMDRGGDGYTF.

V and J are TRBV7-3 and TRBJ1-2; D uncertain. Germline CDR1 SGHTA, CDR2 FQGTGA. This CDR3 has 14 residues. Trimming stripped 5 bases from V and 3 bases from J, with 13 bases between. In nucleotides, the CDR3 is TGTGCCAGCAGCCCTAGTAACACAGACTATGGCTACACCTTC. Its translation: CASSPSNTDYGYTF. The entire variable domain, with the rest obtained from reference TRBV7-3 and TRBJ1-2, is as follows: GAGVSQTPSNKVTEKGKYVELRCDPISGHTALYWYRQSLGQGPEFLIYFQGTGAADDSGLPNDRFFAVRPEGSVSTLKIQRTERGDSAVYLCASSPSNTDYGYTFGSGTRLTVV.

V gene TRBV29-1 combines with J gene TRBJ2-3; D is ambiguous. From germline, CDR1 is SQVTM and CDR2 ANQGSEA. Trimming took 7 bases from V and 0 from J, leaving 11 bases between them. The CDR3 has 13 amino acids. This CDR3 reads CSAGVGSTDTQYF. For the CDR3, the DNA is TGCAGCGCTGGAGTGGGGAGCACAGATACGCAGTATTTT.

The chain combines TRBV12-3 or TRBV12-4 with TRBJ1-3; 9 nucleotides line up with TRBD1. Trimming removed 1 base from V and 6 bases from J; junction bases left unmatched: 19. The CDR3 is 20 residues long. CDR3 DNA sequence: TGTGCCAGCAGTTTAGAGCTCCAAGAACGCGGGACAGGGTTTTTAAACACCATATATTTT. The encoded protein is CASSLELQERGTGFLNTIYF.

This clonotype was found a few times. This chain joins TRBV5-1 and TRBJ2-5, with TRBD1 matching over 7 bases. The CDR3 covers 13 residues. Per germline, CDR1 SGHRS and CDR2 YFSETQ. The trim removed 5 bases at V and 1 base at J, leaving 2 bases unmatched. In DNA, the CDR3 is TGCGCCAGCAGAAAGGGGGCCCAAGAGACCCAGTACTTC. Protein: CASRKGAQETQYF.

This chain connects TRBV18 to TRBJ2-7, with no clear D. There are 16 residues in the CDR3. CDR1 KGHSH and CDR2 LQKENI come from the germline V gene. Trimming left V 1 base short and J 0 bases short, with 13 bases between. The CDR3 coding sequence is TGTGCCAGCTCACCACTTTCCCAAACGAGCTCCTACGAGCAGTACTTC. Its protein product is CASSPLSQTSSYEQYF.

The chain has TRBV5-1 and TRBJ1-2; the match to TRBD1 covers 8 bases. Unmatched junction bases numbered 14, after V lost 4 bases and J lost 6 bases. CDR1 SGHRS and CDR2 YFSETQ come from the germline V gene. The CDR3 is 16 amino acids. The DNA of the CDR3 is TGCGCCAGCAGCGCTGACAGGGGTCTGTCTTCCGATGGCTACACCTTC. It codes for CASSADRGLSSDGYTF.

The chain carries TRBV4-3 and TRBJ1-2, with D possibly matching TRBD1 (5 bases). In germline, CDR1 is LGHNA, CDR2 YSLEER. The V and J ends lost 0 bases and 8 bases respectively, with 16 bases between them. The CDR3 has 15 amino acids. CDR3 in DNA: TGCGCCAGCAGCCAAGATACGGGGCGGGACGGGGGCTACACCTTC. Translating it yields CASSQDTGRDGGYTF.

A few counts support this clonotype. The J gene is TRBJ2-1, the V gene TRBV9; the match to TRBD2 covers 10 bases. The junction had 5 bases not matched to a gene; V was cut back by 1 base and J by 4 bases. Germline V CDR1 and CDR2: SGDLS, YYNGEE. The CDR3 consists of 16 residues. CDR3 DNA sequence: TGTGCCAGCAGCGTAAGCCTAGCGGGAGATTACAATGAGCAGTTCTTC. Residues: CASSVSLAGDYNEQFF.

This clonotype has just a few counts. This chain connects TRBV12-5 to TRBJ1-2; no definite D call. The CDR3 is 14 amino acids. CDR1 and CDR2 from the germline V gene are LGHNT and FRNRAP. Trimming stripped 6 bases from V and 4 bases from J, with 15 bases between. CDR3 bases: TGTGCTAGTGGCCCCATTCAAGGTGCCTATGGCTACACCTTC. It codes for CASGPIQGAYGYTF.

The chain employs TRBV15 and TRBJ1-2; 8 nucleotides align to TRBD1. V shed 3 bases, J shed 4 bases, and the junction held 4 bases outside the gene matches. CDR1 LNHNV and CDR2 YYDKDF come from the germline V gene (reference sequence). This CDR3 is built from 14 residues. CDR3 loop: CATSSDRGTYGYTF. CDR3 in DNA: TGTGCCACCAGCAGTGACAGGGGAACCTATGGCTACACCTTC.